These T cell receptor beta chains were read from a single sample in a study of shared clonotypes between healthy human individuals. Data came from immunoSEQ multiplex PCR; TCRdb stores just in-frame clones and leaves some out. This sample has 75,000 to 100,000 clones; around half occur once, and the top ten carry roughly 16%. The material sequenced was PBMCs. All receptors come from a woman in her 40s in good health. Some clones in this sample may be carry-over from other donors' samples. Each CDR3 is given with its conserved first and last residue. D genes are given only for firm matches. Size values are once, few and many counts, or a class for expanded clones, and some rows have none.

CDR3 DNA,CDR3 protein,J gene,V gene,D gene,clone size
TGTGCCACGGACAGGGAATGGACAGATACGCAGTATTTT,CATDREWTDTQYF,TRBJ2-3,TRBV30,TRBD1,.
TGTGCCAGTAGTAGAAGGGACAGTGCGCCCGGGGAGCTGTTTTTT,CASSRRDSAPGELFF,TRBJ2-2,TRBV19,TRBD1,many
TGTGCCAGCAGCTTATCCGCTGCGGGTGGGTTTGGGACCCAGTACTTC,CASSLSAAGGFGTQYF,TRBJ2-5,TRBV7-3,.,many
TGCAGCGTTGAAGGGCGTTTTACTAGCGGCAGCACAGATACGCAGTATTTT,CSVEGRFTSGSTDTQYF,TRBJ2-3,TRBV29-1,TRBD2,.
TGCGCCAGCAGCCAACCTTACAGGGGCACTAATGAAAAACTGTTTTTT,CASSQPYRGTNEKLFF,TRBJ1-4,TRBV4-1,TRBD1,many
TGCAGTGCTTATGGGGGCAGCGAGCAGTACTTC,CSAYGGSEQYF,TRBJ2-7,TRBV20-1,.,.
TGTGCCGGGGTAGGGGAGGGGATAAGGACGCAGTATTTT,CAGVGEGIRTQYF,TRBJ2-3,TRBV30,TRBD2,.
TGTGCCAGCTCACTGGGAGGTGAGGGGGACGAGCAGTACTTC,CASSLGGEGDEQYF,TRBJ2-7,TRBV18,.,.
TGCACCAGCAGCCAAGTCCCGGAGCGCTCCTACAATGAGCAGTTCTTC,CTSSQVPERSYNEQFF,TRBJ2-1,TRBV1,.,.
TGTGCCAGTAGTATGACCGGGACTAGCGGAGCTTACGAGCAGTACTTC,CASSMTGTSGAYEQYF,TRBJ2-7,TRBV19,TRBD2,.
TGCGCCAGCAGCTGGGGGACCGGGACTAGCGGTCCCAATGAGCAGTTCTTC,CASSWGTGTSGPNEQFF,TRBJ2-1,TRBV5-1,TRBD2,.
TGTGCCAGCAGCCAGGGGGCCTATGGCTACACCTTC,CASSQGAYGYTF,TRBJ1-2,TRBV11-1,TRBD1,many
TGTGCCACCACTCGCGGGAGGGAAGAGACCCAGTACTTC,CATTRGREETQYF,TRBJ2-5,TRBV15,TRBD2,.
TGTGCCAGCAGCTCCCGGGGGATTGGGAGTCACGAGCAGTACTTC,CASSSRGIGSHEQYF,TRBJ2-7,TRBV7-2,.,.
TGTGCTAGCAGCTCCGGGACAGGGGAGACCCAGTACTTC,CASSSGTGETQYF,TRBJ2-5,TRBV7-7,TRBD1,.
TGTGCCAGCAGTGCATATTGGACGGGAGCCTACGAGCAGTACTTC,CASSAYWTGAYEQYF,TRBJ2-7,TRBV25-1,.,.
TGTGCCAGCAGCCAGGGAGGACCGTCCTCACACTACAATGAGCAGTTCTTC,CASSQGGPSSHYNEQFF,TRBJ2-1,TRBV4-2,.,.
TGCAGCGTGGGGCAGACCTACGAGCAGTACTTC,CSVGQTYEQYF,TRBJ2-7,TRBV29-1,.,once
TGTGCCAGCAGGTACAAGGAAGGGTTTGATCAGCCCCAGCATTTT,CASRYKEGFDQPQHF,TRBJ1-5,TRBV2,.,many
TGTGCCAGCAGTGAAACGACAGCGTTCCCCCCCCTCCACTTT,CASSETTAFPPLHF,TRBJ1-6,TRBV2,.,.
TGTGCCAGCAGCCCTGACAGGGGAAGGGTCGTAAGGAGCAATCAGCCCCAGCATTTT,CASSPDRGRVVRSNQPQHF,TRBJ1-5,TRBV7-8,TRBD1,.
TGTGCCAGCTCACCGGGACAGGGAGAACCTGAAGCTTTCTTT,CASSPGQGEPEAFF,TRBJ1-1,TRBV18,TRBD1,.
TGCGCCAGCAGCTTCGGGGGCTTAAAGGACGAGCAGTACTTC,CASSFGGLKDEQYF,TRBJ2-7,TRBV5-1,.,.
TGCGCCAGCAGCCATCTACCGGATCGGTATGGCTACACCTTC,CASSHLPDRYGYTF,TRBJ1-2,TRBV4-1,.,.
TGTGCCAGCAGTTTCGAAGGGCACTATGGCTACACCTTC,CASSFEGHYGYTF,TRBJ1-2,TRBV28,.,many
TGTGCCACCAGCAGAGACGTGGGACAGGGAGCAAACGAGCAGTACTTC,CATSRDVGQGANEQYF,TRBJ2-7,TRBV15,TRBD1,.
TGTGCCAGCAGTTTAGGAGCGGAGAGCAATGGCTACACCTTC,CASSLGAESNGYTF,TRBJ1-2,TRBV28,.,many
TGTGCCAGCAGAGGGACAGGCGACGATCAGCCCCAGCATTTT,CASRGTGDDQPQHF,TRBJ1-5,TRBV6-6,TRBD1,few
TGTGCCAGCAGCTCACCGGGGACCGAAAAACTGTTTTTT,CASSSPGTEKLFF,TRBJ1-4,TRBV9,.,many
TGTGCCAGCAGCCAGGAACCTTACGATACGCAGTATTTT,CASSQEPYDTQYF,TRBJ2-3,TRBV4-2,.,few
TGTGCCAGCAGTCGGGGCAATCAGCCCCAGCATTTT,CASSRGNQPQHF,TRBJ1-5,TRBV28,.,.
TGTGCCAGCAGTTGGACACGGCTTACCTACGAGCAGTACTTC,CASSWTRLTYEQYF,TRBJ2-7,TRBV13,.,many
TGTGCCAGCAGCTTGGCTAGCGGGTACAATGAGCAGTTCTTC,CASSLASGYNEQFF,TRBJ2-1,TRBV5-6,TRBD2,.
TGTGCCACCAGCCTGGACAGGGGGCACTCCTATAATTCACCCCTCCACTTT,CATSLDRGHSYNSPLHF,TRBJ1-6,TRBV15,TRBD1,.
TGTGCCAGCAGTTTCCGGTTAGGGAATGGCTACACCTTC,CASSFRLGNGYTF,TRBJ1-2,TRBV27,.,many
TGTGCCTGGAGTGGGCAGGGGGTCGGCTACACCTTC,CAWSGQGVGYTF,TRBJ1-2,TRBV30,TRBD1,.
TGTGCCAGCAGCATTGCAGGGGTCCGGTACGAGCAGTACTTC,CASSIAGVRYEQYF,TRBJ2-7,TRBV11-2,.,few
TGTGCCTGGAGCCTGGGAGAAGGCACGGGGTTC,CAWSLGEGTGF,TRBJ2-7,TRBV30,.,.
TGCGCCAGCAGCTTGGAGCAGGGTGAATCGGGCTACACCTTC,CASSLEQGESGYTF,TRBJ1-2,TRBV5-1,.,.
TGTGCCAGCAACCAAGAGTGGGCAGACACCGGGGAGCTGTTTTTT,CASNQEWADTGELFF,TRBJ2-2,TRBV4-2,.,.
TGTGCCAGCATCAGTTCGGCAGGGAGTGAAGAGCAGTACTTC,CASISSAGSEEQYF,TRBJ2-7,TRBV6-6,.,.
TGTGCCAGCAGCCCCCGGGGAGGGGTCGGGGCCAAAAACATTCAGTACTTC,CASSPRGGVGAKNIQYF,TRBJ2-4,TRBV4-2,TRBD2,.
TGTGCCAGCAGTTTCGACAGTAACACTGAAGCTTTCTTT,CASSFDSNTEAFF,TRBJ1-1,TRBV5-6,.,.
TGTGCCAGCAGCTGGGGGGTACGAAGCACAGATACGCAGTATTTT,CASSWGVRSTDTQYF,TRBJ2-3,TRBV5-6,.,.